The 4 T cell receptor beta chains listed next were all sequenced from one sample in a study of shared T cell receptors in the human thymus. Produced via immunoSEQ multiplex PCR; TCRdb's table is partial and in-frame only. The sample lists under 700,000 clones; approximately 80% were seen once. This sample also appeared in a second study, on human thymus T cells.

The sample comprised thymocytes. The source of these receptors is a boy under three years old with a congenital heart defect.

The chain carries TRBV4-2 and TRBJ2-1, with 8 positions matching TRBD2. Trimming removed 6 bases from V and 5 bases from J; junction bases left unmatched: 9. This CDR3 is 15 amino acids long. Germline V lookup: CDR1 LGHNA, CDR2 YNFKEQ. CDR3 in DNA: TGTGCCAGCAGTCGGTGGCGGGAGGACGACAATGAGCAGTTCTTC. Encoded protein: CASSRWREDDNEQFF.

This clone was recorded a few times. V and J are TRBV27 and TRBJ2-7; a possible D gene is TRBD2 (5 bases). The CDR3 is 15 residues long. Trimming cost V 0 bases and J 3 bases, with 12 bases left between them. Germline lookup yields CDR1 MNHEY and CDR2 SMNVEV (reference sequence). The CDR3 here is CASSLSYGDGYEQYF. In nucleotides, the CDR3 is TGTGCCAGCAGTTTATCATACGGGGATGGCTACGAGCAGTACTTC.

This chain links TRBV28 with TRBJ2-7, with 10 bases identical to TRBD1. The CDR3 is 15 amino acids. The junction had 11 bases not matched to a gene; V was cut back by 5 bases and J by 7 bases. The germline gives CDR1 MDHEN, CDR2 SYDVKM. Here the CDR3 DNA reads TGTGCCAGCAGTGGGGGCCGGGACAGGGGAGGTGAGCAGTACTTC. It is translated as CASSGGRDRGGEQYF.

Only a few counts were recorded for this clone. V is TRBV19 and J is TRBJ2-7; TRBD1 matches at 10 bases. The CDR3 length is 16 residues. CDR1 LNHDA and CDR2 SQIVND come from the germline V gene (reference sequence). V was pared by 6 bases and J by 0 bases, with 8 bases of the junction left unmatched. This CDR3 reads CASSALGDRGSYEQYF. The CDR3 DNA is TGTGCCAGTAGCGCCCTGGGGGACAGGGGCTCCTACGAGCAGTACTTC.